Listed below are T cell receptor beta chains from one sample, sequenced in a study of blood T cell repertoires in COVID-19. TCRdb's table, derived via immunoSEQ multiplex PCR, lists solely in-frame clones and lacks some. The data contain around 280,000 clones, roughly 85% of them singletons. The specimen sequenced was PBMCs or T cells enriched from blood (not recorded which). The receptor source for this set is a woman between 40 and 55 years old who had recovered from COVID-19. The CDR3 runs from the conserved cysteine through the conserved F or W. The D gene is left open where the match is weak. Some rows have no size entry. The others give once, few or many, or a class for an expanded clone.

j_call d_call clone_size v_call cdr3_nt cdr3_aa
TRBJ1-2 - - TRBV12-3/TRBV12-4 TGTGCCAGCAGTGTTGAGGGAATCGGCGGCTACACCTTC CASSVEGIGGYTF
TRBJ1-5 - - TRBV21-1 TGTGCCAGCAGCACTCTAGTGGGGACAGGGCGTAGCAATCAGCCCCAGCATTTT CASSTLVGTGRSNQPQHF
TRBJ2-1 TRBD2 - TRBV28 TGTGCCAGCATGCCGGGACTAGCGGGAGGCGGAGTCATCGATGAGCAGTTCTTC CASMPGLAGGGVIDEQFF
TRBJ1-1 - - TRBV28 TGTGCCAGCAGTTTCTCACTTCCCTCCGGACAGATCGGGGCTTTCTTT CASSFSLPSGQIGAFF
TRBJ2-1 TRBD1 - TRBV27 TGTGCCAGTAGGACAGGGGGCAATGGTGAGCAGTTCTTC CASRTGGNGEQFF
TRBJ2-7 - - TRBV28 TGTGCCGTCGATCAGGGTCTGCGGGAGCAGTACTTC CAVDQGLREQYF
TRBJ1-2 TRBD1 - TRBV27 TGTGCCAGCGCCCATTCCGTTGCCCGGACAGGGTTTAAGGAAAATGGCTACACCTTC CASAHSVARTGFKENGYTF
TRBJ1-4 - once TRBV15 TGTGCCACCAGCAGAGAAGGCAGGGGCAGTGCAACTAATGAAAAACTGTTTTTT CATSREGRGSATNEKLFF
TRBJ2-1 TRBD1 once TRBV7-2 TGTGCCAGCAGCCCCCCCGGGACAGGGGAGAGGAATGAGCAGTTCTTC CASSPPGTGERNEQFF
TRBJ2-1 - - TRBV27 TGTGCCAGCAGTTCGGTGGGAGTGGAGAATGAGCAGTTCTTC CASSSVGVENEQFF
TRBJ2-6 - - TRBV28 TGTGCCAGCAGTTTAACAGGCAGGGCCAACGTCCTGACTTTC CASSLTGRANVLTF
TRBJ1-1 - - TRBV25-1 TGTGCCAGCAGGGGGATTGAAGGGGAAACTGAAGCTTTCTTT CASRGIEGETEAFF
TRBJ2-7 - few TRBV28 TGTGCCAGCAGACCCGGACAGCCATCCTACGAGCAGTACTTC CASRPGQPSYEQYF
TRBJ2-7 - - TRBV28 TGTGCCAGCAGTTTGAACCCGGGACTGGGGGGCGAGCAGTACTTC CASSLNPGLGGEQYF
TRBJ1-5 - - TRBV23-1 TGCGCCAGTACTAAAAGACCTTATAGCAATCAGCCCCAGCATTTT CASTKRPYSNQPQHF
TRBJ2-5 - - TRBV5-4 TGTGCCAGCAGCCCCGACCCCGGGGGTGTTCAAGAGACCCAGTACTTC CASSPDPGGVQETQYF
TRBJ1-5 - - TRBV7-2 TGTGCCAGCAGCTTAGGGGGGGGGCATAATAGCAATCAGCCCCAGCATTTT CASSLGGGHNSNQPQHF
TRBJ1-1 - - TRBV28 TGTGCCAGCAGTCCCAGGGGTCGGGCTGAAGCTTTCTTT CASSPRGRAEAFF
TRBJ2-7 TRBD1 - TRBV5-1 TGCGCCAGCAGTTGGGGACAGGGTTGGGGCGAGCAGTACTTC CASSWGQGWGEQYF
TRBJ1-1 - - TRBV19 TGTGCCTGCATTGATGAGGGCCTGAACACTGAAGCTTTCTTT CACIDEGLNTEAFF
TRBJ1-1 TRBD1 - TRBV9 TGTGCCAGCAGCGCCGACAGGGACACTGAAGCTTTCTTT CASSADRDTEAFF
TRBJ2-7 - - TRBV18 TGTGCCAGCTCAATCCGGGAAGCGGGCGAGCAGTACTTC CASSIREAGEQYF
TRBJ1-4 - - TRBV5-4 TGTGCCAGCAGCTATGGACAGATGGATGAAAAACTGTTTTTT CASSYGQMDEKLFF
TRBJ2-4 TRBD2 - TRBV7-2 TGTGCCAGCAGCTTAAGGGCTAGCGGGAGTGACATTCAGTACTTC CASSLRASGSDIQYF
TRBJ2-1 TRBD1 - TRBV7-2 TGTGCCAGCAGCATACAACAGGGGGCCTACAATGAGCAGTTCTTC CASSIQQGAYNEQFF
TRBJ1-4 - - TRBV4-3 TGCGCCAGCAGCCGAGTTCGTAATGAAAAACTGTTTTTT CASSRVRNEKLFF
TRBJ1-2 TRBD1 few TRBV28 TGTGCCAGCAGTTCCCCGGCAGGGGGCTATGGCTACACCTTC CASSSPAGGYGYTF
TRBJ2-1 - - TRBV11-3 TGTGCCAGCAGCTTACAGGGGGGCAGCAATGAGCAGTTCTTC CASSLQGGSNEQFF